The table lists the clone carrying this TCR beta chain with a few counts. Per germline, CDR1 LGHDT and CDR2 YNNKEL (reference sequence). This CDR3 has 13 residues. Trimming took 3 bases from V and 13 from J, leaving 16 bases between them. Primers used in a second PCR of about 7 to 12 cycles were a sample-barcoded 5' primer and a J-beta primer mix. TCRdb used MiXCR to reprocess the 5' RACE reads, holding one entry per CDR3 protein. The table shows about 400,000 distinct CDR3 sequences, with roughly half occurring only once. The source of the sample is a study of blood T cells in healthy people across ages.

J is TRBJ2-4 and V is TRBV3-1; TRBD1 might be the D (8 bases). The source material was blood. The TCR sequence derives from a man aged 60 to 69 in good health. The CDR3 protein is CASSQQGAREQYF. The CDR3 nucleotides read TGTGCCAGCAGCCAGCAGGGGGCGCGGGAGCAGTACTTC.